Following are 5 T cell receptor beta chains from one sample sequenced in a study of identical twins. TCRdb used MiXCR to reprocess the 5' RACE reads, holding one entry per CDR3 protein. The table has some 760,000 distinct CDR3 sequences, 18% seen once; the top ten hold about an eighth. These same records also appear under a second study, on T cells expressing NK-cell markers.

Sequencing was performed on PBMCs. These receptor sequences come from a woman between 18 and 29 years old in good health.

The CDR3 loop reads CASSDGASETQYF. Here the CDR3 DNA reads TGTGCCAGCAGCGACGGGGCCTCGGAGACCCAGTACTTC. The chain joins TRBV5-6 to TRBJ2-5; the D call may be TRBD1 or TRBD2 (5 bases each). V was cut by 4 bases and J by 5 bases, with 12 bases left in between. Germline loops: CDR1 SGHDT, CDR2 YYEEEE. CDR3 length: 13 amino acids. Based on the CDR3 plus reference TRBV5-6 and TRBJ2-5, the full variable domain is DAGVTQSPTHLIKTRGQQVTLRCSPKSGHDTVSWYQQALGQGPQFIFQYYEEEERQRGNFPDRFSGHQFPNYSSELNVNALLLGDSALYLCASSDGASETQYFGPGTRLLVL.

CDR3 amino acids: CASSLTPDSTGELFF. The CDR3 region has the DNA TGTGCCAGCAGCTTAACCCCCGACAGCACCGGGGAGCTGTTTTTT. The gene calls are TRBV7-3 and TRBJ2-2, with a tentative D call TRBD1 (5 bases). In germline, CDR1 is SGHTA, CDR2 FQGTGA. The V end was cut by 0 bases, the J end by 4 bases, with 9 bases between. The CDR3 totals 15 residues.

V usage is TRBV12-3 or TRBV12-4 and J usage is TRBJ2-1; D call uncertain. This CDR3 is 12 amino acids long. V shed 5 bases and J shed 8 bases, with 10 bases lying between them. This CDR3 reads CASSLVPHEQFF. CDR3 sequence (DNA): TGTGCCAGCAGTCTAGTTCCCCATGAGCAGTTCTTC.

The chain couples TRBV5-1 to TRBJ2-7; TRBD1 aligns across 9 bases. Germline assignment: CDR1 SGHRS and CDR2 YFSETQ. This CDR3 spans 15 amino acids. Trimming cost V 4 bases and J 5 bases; bases outside gene matches: 10. DNA of the CDR3: TGCGCCAGCAGCCTCAACCCGACAGGGGGTGACGAGCAGTACTTC. Translating gives CASSLNPTGGDEQYF.

The genes are TRBV27 and TRBJ2-7; the D is unclear. Trimming stripped 3 bases from V and 6 bases from J, with 12 bases between. CDR1 is MNHEY, CDR2 SMNVEV, per germline (reference sequence). The CDR3 is 13 amino acids. The CDR3 reads CASSFWGTGEQYF. The DNA for the CDR3 is TGTGCCAGCAGTTTCTGGGGAACCGGCGAGCAGTACTTC.